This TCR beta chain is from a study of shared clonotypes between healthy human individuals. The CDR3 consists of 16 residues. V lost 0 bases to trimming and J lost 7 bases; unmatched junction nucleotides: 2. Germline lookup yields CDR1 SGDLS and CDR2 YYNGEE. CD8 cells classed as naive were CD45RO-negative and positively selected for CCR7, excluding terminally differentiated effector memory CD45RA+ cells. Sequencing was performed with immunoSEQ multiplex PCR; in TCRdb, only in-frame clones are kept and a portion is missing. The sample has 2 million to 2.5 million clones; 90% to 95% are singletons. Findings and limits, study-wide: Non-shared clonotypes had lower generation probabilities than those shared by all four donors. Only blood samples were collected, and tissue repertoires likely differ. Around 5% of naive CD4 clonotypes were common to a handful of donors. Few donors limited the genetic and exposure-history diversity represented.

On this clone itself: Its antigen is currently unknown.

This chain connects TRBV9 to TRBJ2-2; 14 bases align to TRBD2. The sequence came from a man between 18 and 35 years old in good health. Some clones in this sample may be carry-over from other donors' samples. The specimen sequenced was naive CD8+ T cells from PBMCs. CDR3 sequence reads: CASSVGGLAGVGELFF. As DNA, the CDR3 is TGTGCCAGCAGCGTAGGGGGACTAGCGGGAGTCGGGGAGCTGTTTTTT. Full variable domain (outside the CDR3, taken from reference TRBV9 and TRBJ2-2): DSGVTQTPKHLITATGQRVTLRCSPRSGDLSVYWYQQSLDQGLQFLIQYYNGEERAKGNILERFSAQQFPDLHSELNLSSLELGDSALYFCASSVGGLAGVGELFFGEGSRLTVL.